The next 18 T cell receptor beta chains were all read from a single sample in a study of beta chain features in type 1 diabetes. Investigators reverse transcribed all isolated RNA, so they sequenced expressed TCRB transcripts. Profiling relied on immunoSEQ multiplex PCR, and the TCRdb table lists in-frame clones only, not all of them. The sample consists of 400,000 to 500,000 clones, roughly 14% of them appearing once. Sequenced sample: naive CD4+ T cells from blood. These receptors originate from a man aged 30 to 45 in good health.

The chain recombines TRBV10-2 with TRBJ1-2; D possibly corresponds to TRBD1 (5 bases). The V gene's germline CDR1 is WSHSY and CDR2 SAAADI. V lost 3 bases and J 8 bases, leaving 13 bases between the germline ends. The CDR3 sequence is 13 residues long. This CDR3 is CASSEGGVGGYTF. Here the CDR3 DNA reads TGCGCCAGCAGTGAAGGAGGGGTAGGGGGCTACACCTTC.

This chain uses TRBV28 with TRBJ2-5, with no clear D. The CDR3 spans 11 residues. V lost 9 bases, J lost 5 bases, and 10 bases lay in between. Germline CDR1 is MDHEN and CDR2 is SYDVKM. The CDR3 reads CASFEGETQYF. The CDR3 bases are TGTGCCAGTTTCGAAGGGGAGACCCAGTACTTC.

This chain links TRBV29-1 with TRBJ2-5, with TRBD2 as a possible D gene (5 bases). The V end lost 6 bases, the J end lost 4 bases, and 18 bases lay between the germline ends. The V gene's germline CDR1 is SQVTM and CDR2 ANQGSEA. This CDR3 is 14 amino acids long. CDR3 nucleotides: TGCAGCGTCGACCCCCGTAGGGAGAGAGAGACCCAGTACTTC. Its protein product is CSVDPRRERETQYF.

This clone was found a few times. The chain employs TRBV9 and TRBJ2-3; 8 bases align to TRBD1. The CDR3 runs to 15 residues. With 3 bases clipped from V and 2 bases from J, the junction kept 5 bases outside the gene matches. CDR1 SGDLS and CDR2 YYNGEE come from the germline V gene. CDR3 in amino acids: CASSETGDSTDTQYF. The CDR3 DNA reads TGTGCCAGCAGCGAGACAGGGGACTCCACAGATACGCAGTATTTT.

The table lists this clone with a few counts. This chain joins TRBV7-2 and TRBJ2-1; the match to TRBD2 covers 12 bases. V was clipped by 5 bases and J by 5 bases; unmatched bases: 10. Germline CDR1 reads SGHTA; CDR2 reads FQGNSA. The CDR3 totals 17 residues. CDR3 DNA sequence: TGTGCCAGCAGCAGAGATGTGACTAGCGGGAGTAACAATGAGCAGTTCTTC. Protein sequence: CASSRDVTSGSNNEQFF. Using reference TRBV7-2 and TRBJ2-1 for the parts outside the CDR3, the full variable domain is GAGVSQSPSNKVTEKGKDVELRCDPISGHTALYWYRQSLGQGLEFLIYFQGNSAPDKSGLPSDRFSAERTGGSVSTLTIQRTQQEDSAVYLCASSRDVTSGSNNEQFFGPGTRLTVL.

Points on this clone: Distinct nucleotide sequences in the sample also encode this CDR3. The gene calls are TRBV20-1 and TRBJ1-1; D is undetermined. Per germline, CDR1 DFQATT and CDR2 SNEGSKA (reference sequence). The length of the CDR3 is 10 residues. Between the trimmed V and J ends, which lost 2 bases and 5 bases, there was a span of 3 bases. The CDR3 loop is CSARPTEAFF. CDR3 nucleotides: TGCAGTGCTAGACCAACTGAAGCTTTCTTT.

The chain employs TRBV20-1 and TRBJ1-5; D ambiguous. The CDR3 has 11 amino acids. V lost 5 bases, J lost 11 bases, and 13 bases lay in between. CDR1 is DFQATT, CDR2 SNEGSKA, per germline (reference sequence). CDR3 protein: CSAASRWAQHF. In DNA, the CDR3 is TGCAGTGCTGCGTCCAGGTGGGCCCAGCATTTT.

This clone was detected many times. The chain is built from TRBV14 and TRBJ2-1, with 12 bases aligning to TRBD2. The trim removed 3 bases at V and 9 bases at J, leaving 12 bases unmatched. Germline V gene lookup returns CDR1 SGHDN and CDR2 FVKESK. The CDR3 runs to 17 residues. CDR3 nucleotide sequence: TGTGCCAGCAGCCAGTGGACTAGCGGGAATTTGATTGGTGAGCAGTTCTTC. Its translation is CASSQWTSGNLIGEQFF.

This clone came up a few times. V is TRBV4-1 and J is TRBJ2-5, with TRBD1 as a possible D gene (5 bases). Germline V gene lookup returns CDR1 MGHRA and CDR2 YSYEKL. V shed 0 bases and J shed 5 bases, with 19 bases lying between them. CDR3 size: 17 residues. CDR3 loop: CASSQDRQGLSKETQYF. As DNA, the CDR3 is TGCGCCAGCAGCCAAGATCGGCAGGGCCTTTCAAAGGAGACCCAGTACTTC.

This clone was observed a few times. The V call is TRBV12-5, the J call TRBJ2-3; D remains unclear. CDR3 size: 16 residues. Germline-derived CDR1 and CDR2 are LGHNT and FRNRAP. V was cut by 4 bases and J by 1 base, with 15 bases left in between. CDR3: CASGSGDWSGTDTQYF. The CDR3 region has the DNA TGTGCTAGTGGTTCAGGTGATTGGTCTGGCACAGATACGCAGTATTTT.

In this sample, this clone turned up a few times. An end of the junction does not agree with germline; a read error may underlie this. This rearrangement joins TRBV5-4 to TRBJ2-5; D might be TRBD2 (6 bases). The CDR3 consists of 11 residues. Germline lookup yields CDR1 SGHNT and CDR2 YYREEE (reference sequence). Written as DNA, the CDR3 is TGCCAGGCGGGATCCCAAGAGACCCAGTACTTC. Its translation: CQAGSQETQYF.

This clone was counted only a few times. The J gene is TRBJ2-4, the V gene TRBV5-4, with TRBD1 matching over 7 bases. The germline CDR1 and CDR2 sequences are SGHNT and YYREEE (reference sequence). The CDR3 runs to 15 residues. J lost 2 bases, V lost 4 bases, and 6 bases had no gene match. This CDR3 reads CASSGDRDSKNIQYF. The CDR3 bases are TGTGCCAGCAGCGGCGACAGGGATTCCAAAAACATTCAGTACTTC.

The V and J genes are TRBV7-2 and TRBJ2-1, with a possible D match to TRBD2 (6 bases). The CDR3 extends over 16 amino acids. The germline V gene has CDR1 SGHTA and CDR2 FQGNSA. Trimming pared 1 base from V and 0 bases from J, leaving 10 bases between. The CDR3 nucleotides read TGTGCCAGCAGCTTAGTAGCGGTGAGCTCCTACAATGAGCAGTTCTTC. It specifies CASSLVAVSSYNEQFF.

V and J are TRBV11-3 and TRBJ2-3; D uncertain. The CDR3 is made up of 15 amino acids. CDR1 is SGHNT and CDR2 is YENEEA in the germline V gene. Trimming cost V 1 base and J 2 bases, with 10 bases left between them. The CDR3 nucleotides are TGTGCCAGCAGCTTAGGATGGCAAATCACAGATACGCAGTATTTT. This sequence encodes CASSLGWQITDTQYF.

The rearrangement uses TRBV14 and TRBJ2-1; perhaps D is TRBD1 or TRBD2 (5 bases each). This CDR3 has 16 residues. Trimming pared 0 bases from V and 5 bases from J, leaving 14 bases between. Germline V gives CDR1 SGHDN, CDR2 FVKESK. CDR3: CASSQDVRGWDNEQFF. DNA of the CDR3: TGTGCCAGCAGCCAAGATGTGAGGGGCTGGGACAATGAGCAGTTCTTC.

This chain connects TRBV25-1 to TRBJ2-3; 7 bases map to TRBD2. The CDR3 is 14 amino acids. Germline V gene lookup returns CDR1 MGHDK and CDR2 SYGVNS. V was clipped by 2 bases and J by 7 bases; unmatched bases: 6. The DNA for the CDR3 is TGTGCCAGCAGTGAACATGGACTAGAGAATACGCAGTATTTT. As protein: CASSEHGLENTQYF. The full variable domain, completed using reference TRBV25-1 and TRBJ2-3, is EADIYQTPRYLVIGTGKKITLECSQTMGHDKMYWYQQDPGMELHLIHYSYGVNSTEKGDLSSESTVSRIRTEHFPLTLESARPSHTSQYLCASSEHGLENTQYFGPGTRLTVL.

The chain carries TRBV4-1 and TRBJ2-7, with D possibly TRBD2 on 5 matching bases. This CDR3 has 14 amino acids. Trimming stripped 0 bases from V and 4 bases from J, with 10 bases between. Per germline, CDR1 MGHRA and CDR2 YSYEKL. CDR3 sequence: CASSQDSWRYEQYF. The CDR3 DNA is TGCGCCAGCAGCCAAGACAGCTGGAGGTACGAGCAGTACTTC.

This clone turned up a few times. The chain links TRBV27 to TRBJ2-2; 9 bases fit TRBD2. CDR1 and CDR2 (germline): MNHEY, SMNVEV (reference sequence). V lost 6 bases, J lost 5 bases, and 4 bases stayed unmatched. The CDR3 is made up of 14 amino acids. The CDR3 DNA reads as TGTGCCAGCAGAGTAGCGGGAGTTACCGGGGAGCTGTTTTTT. As protein: CASRVAGVTGELFF.